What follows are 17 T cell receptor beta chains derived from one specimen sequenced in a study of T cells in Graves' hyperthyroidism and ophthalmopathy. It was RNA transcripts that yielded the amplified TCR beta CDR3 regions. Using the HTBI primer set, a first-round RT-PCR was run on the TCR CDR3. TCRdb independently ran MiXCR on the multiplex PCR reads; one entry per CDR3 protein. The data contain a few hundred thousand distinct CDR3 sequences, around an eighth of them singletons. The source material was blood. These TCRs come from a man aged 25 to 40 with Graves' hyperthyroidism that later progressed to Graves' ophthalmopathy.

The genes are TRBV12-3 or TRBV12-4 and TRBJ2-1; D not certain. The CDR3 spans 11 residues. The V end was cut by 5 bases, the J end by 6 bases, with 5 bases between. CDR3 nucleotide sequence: TGTGCCAGCAGTCACACCAATGAGCAGTTCTTC. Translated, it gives CASSHTNEQFF.

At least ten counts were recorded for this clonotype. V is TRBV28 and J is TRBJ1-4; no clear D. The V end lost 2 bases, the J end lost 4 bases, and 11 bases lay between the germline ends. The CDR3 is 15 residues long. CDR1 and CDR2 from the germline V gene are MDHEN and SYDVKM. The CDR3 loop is CASSLSVGLNEKLFF. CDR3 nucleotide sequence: TGTGCCAGCAGTTTAAGTGTCGGGCTTAATGAAAAACTGTTTTTT.

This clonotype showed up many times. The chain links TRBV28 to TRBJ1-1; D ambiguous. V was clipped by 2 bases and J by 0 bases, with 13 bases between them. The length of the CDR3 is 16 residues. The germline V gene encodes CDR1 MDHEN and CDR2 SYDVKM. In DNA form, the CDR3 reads TGTGCCAGCAGTTTAATCGGCAGTAGATTGAACACTGAAGCTTTCTTT. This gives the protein CASSLIGSRLNTEAFF. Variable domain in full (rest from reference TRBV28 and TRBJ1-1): DVKVTQSSRYLVKRTGEKVFLECVQDMDHENMFWYRQDPGLGLRLIYFSYDVKMKEKGDIPEGYSVSREKKERFSLILESASTNQTSMYLCASSLIGSRLNTEAFFGQGTRLTVV.

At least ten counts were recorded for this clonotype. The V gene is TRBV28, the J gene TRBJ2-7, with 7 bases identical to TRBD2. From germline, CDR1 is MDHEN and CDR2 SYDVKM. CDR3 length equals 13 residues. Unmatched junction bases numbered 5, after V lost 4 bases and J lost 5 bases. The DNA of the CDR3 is TGTGCCAGCAGTTGGGGGGGGAGAAACGAGCAGTACTTC. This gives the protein CASSWGGRNEQYF.

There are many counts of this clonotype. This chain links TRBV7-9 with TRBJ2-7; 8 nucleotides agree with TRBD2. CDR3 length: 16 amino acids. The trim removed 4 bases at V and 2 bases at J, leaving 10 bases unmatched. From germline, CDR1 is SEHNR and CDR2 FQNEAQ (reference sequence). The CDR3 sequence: CASSSGGGFTTYEQYF. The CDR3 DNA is TGTGCCAGCAGCTCCGGGGGGGGGTTTACGACCTACGAGCAGTACTTC.

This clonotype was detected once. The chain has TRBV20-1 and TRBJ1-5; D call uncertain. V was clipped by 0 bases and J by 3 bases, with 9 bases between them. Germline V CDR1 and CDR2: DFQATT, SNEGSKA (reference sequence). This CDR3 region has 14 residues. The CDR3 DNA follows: TGCAGTGCTAGAGATCCGACTTCCAATCAGCCCCAGCATTTT. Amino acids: CSARDPTSNQPQHF.

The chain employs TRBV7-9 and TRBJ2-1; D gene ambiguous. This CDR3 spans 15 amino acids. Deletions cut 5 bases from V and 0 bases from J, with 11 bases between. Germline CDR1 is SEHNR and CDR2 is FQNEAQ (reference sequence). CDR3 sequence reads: CASSPPRASYNEQFF. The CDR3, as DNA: TGTGCCAGCAGCCCCCCCCGGGCCTCCTACAATGAGCAGTTCTTC.

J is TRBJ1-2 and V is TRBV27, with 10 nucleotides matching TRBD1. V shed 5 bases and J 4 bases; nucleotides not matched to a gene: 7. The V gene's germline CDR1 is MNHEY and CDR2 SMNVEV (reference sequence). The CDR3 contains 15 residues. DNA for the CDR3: TGTGCCAGCAGTCTCAGACAGGGGGCGACCTATGGCTACACCTTC. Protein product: CASSLRQGATYGYTF.

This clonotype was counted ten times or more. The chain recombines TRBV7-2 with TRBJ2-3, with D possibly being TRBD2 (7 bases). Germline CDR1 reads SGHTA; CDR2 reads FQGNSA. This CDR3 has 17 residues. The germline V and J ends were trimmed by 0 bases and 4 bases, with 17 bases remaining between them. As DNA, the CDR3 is TGTGCCAGCAGCTTAGCGCACAAGGGGGGGTATGCAGATACGCAGTATTTT. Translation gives CASSLAHKGGYADTQYF. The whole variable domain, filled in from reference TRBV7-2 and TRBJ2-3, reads GAGVSQSPSNKVTEKGKDVELRCDPISGHTALYWYRQSLGQGLEFLIYFQGNSAPDKSGLPSDRFSAERTGGSVSTLTIQRTQQEDSAVYLCASSLAHKGGYADTQYFGPGTRLTVL.

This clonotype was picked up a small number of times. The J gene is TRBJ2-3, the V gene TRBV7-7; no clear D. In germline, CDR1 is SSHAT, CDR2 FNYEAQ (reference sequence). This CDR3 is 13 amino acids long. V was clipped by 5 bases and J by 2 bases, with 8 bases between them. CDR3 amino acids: CASSAELTDTQYF. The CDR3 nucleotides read TGTGCCAGCAGCGCGGAGCTCACAGATACGCAGTATTTT. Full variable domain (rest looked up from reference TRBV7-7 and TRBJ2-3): GAGVSQSPRYKVTKRGQDVTLRCDPISSHATLYWYQQALGQGPEFLTYFNYEAQPDKSGLPSDRFSAERPEGSISTLTIQRTEQRDSAMYRCASSAELTDTQYFGPGTRLTVL.

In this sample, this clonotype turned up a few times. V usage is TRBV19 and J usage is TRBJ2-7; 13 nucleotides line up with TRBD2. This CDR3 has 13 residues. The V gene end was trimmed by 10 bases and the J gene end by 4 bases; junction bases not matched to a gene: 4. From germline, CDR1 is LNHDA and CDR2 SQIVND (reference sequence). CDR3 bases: TGTGCCACCAGGACTAGCGGGGGTTACGAGCAGTACTTC. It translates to CATRTSGGYEQYF.

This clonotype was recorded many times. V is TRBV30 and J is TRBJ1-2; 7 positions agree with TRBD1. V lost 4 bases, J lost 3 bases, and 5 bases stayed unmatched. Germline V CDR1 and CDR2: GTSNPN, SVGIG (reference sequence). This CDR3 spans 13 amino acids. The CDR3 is CAWISTGYYGYTF. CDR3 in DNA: TGTGCCTGGATCTCGACAGGGTACTATGGCTACACCTTC.

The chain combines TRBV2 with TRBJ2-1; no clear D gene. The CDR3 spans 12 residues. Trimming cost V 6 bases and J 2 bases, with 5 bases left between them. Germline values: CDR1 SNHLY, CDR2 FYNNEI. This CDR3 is CASREAYNEQFF. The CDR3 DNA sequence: TGTGCCAGCAGAGAGGCCTACAATGAGCAGTTCTTC. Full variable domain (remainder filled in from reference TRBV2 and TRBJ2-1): EPEVTQTPSHQVTQMGQEVILRCVPISNHLYFYWYRQILGQKVEFLVSFYNNEISEKSEIFDDQFSVERPDGSNFTLKIRSTKLEDSAMYFCASREAYNEQFFGPGTRLTVL.

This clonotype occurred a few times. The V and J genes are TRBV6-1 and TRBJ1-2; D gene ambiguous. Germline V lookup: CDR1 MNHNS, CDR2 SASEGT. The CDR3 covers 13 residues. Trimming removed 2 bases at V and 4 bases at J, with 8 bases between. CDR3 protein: CASSELGVYGYTF. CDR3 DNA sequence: TGTGCCAGCAGTGAATTGGGAGTCTATGGCTACACCTTC.

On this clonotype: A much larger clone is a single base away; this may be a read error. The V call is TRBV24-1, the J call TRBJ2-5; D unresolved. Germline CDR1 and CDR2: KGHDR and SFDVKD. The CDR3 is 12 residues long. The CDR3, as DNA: TGTGTCACCAGTAACCCTAAGGAGACCCAGTACTTC. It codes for CVTSNPKETQYF.

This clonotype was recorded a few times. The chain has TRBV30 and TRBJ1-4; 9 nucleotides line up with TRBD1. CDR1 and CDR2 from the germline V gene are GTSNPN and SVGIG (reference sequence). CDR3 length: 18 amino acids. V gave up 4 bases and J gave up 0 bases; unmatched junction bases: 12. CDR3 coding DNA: TGTGCCTGGACCTGGGGGGACAGGGTTCCCGCAACTAATGAAAAACTGTTTTTT. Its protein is CAWTWGDRVPATNEKLFF.

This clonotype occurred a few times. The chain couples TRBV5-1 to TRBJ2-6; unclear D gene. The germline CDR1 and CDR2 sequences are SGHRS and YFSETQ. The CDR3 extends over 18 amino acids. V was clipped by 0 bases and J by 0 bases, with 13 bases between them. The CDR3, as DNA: TGCGCCAGCAGCTTGGACTCGAGACGCAGCTCTGGGGCCAACGTCCTGACTTTC. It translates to CASSLDSRRSSGANVLTF.